Here is one T cell receptor beta chain with its context. The antigen is unknown. These data originate in a study of T cell responses to AZD1222 COVID-19 vaccine. The study, taken as a whole, reports: Spike-specific TCR depth and breadth grew after two AZD1222 doses. Seropositive at baseline were only a handful of AZD1222 recipients.

TCRdb's copy holds only in-frame clones and misses some; the assay was immunoSEQ multiplex PCR. This repertoire shows about 140,000 clones, around 90% found once; its top ten account for 1.5% to 2%. The ends were cut back, 4 bases at V and 6 bases at J, with 31 bases in the middle. The CDR3 extends over 21 amino acids. CDR1 is KGHSY and CDR2 is FQNENV in the germline V gene. This specimen was peripheral blood, taken 28 days after the second AZD1222 dose. The receptor comes from an adult who received the AZD1222 COVID-19 vaccine. The chain uses TRBV16 and TRBJ2-6; D may be TRBD1 (6 bases). The CDR3 loop is CASSRRSHPRGPTHAANVLTF. The CDR3 nucleotides read TGTGCCAGCAGCCGACGCAGCCACCCCAGGGGTCCTACCCATGCGGCCAACGTCCTGACTTTC.